This T cell receptor (beta chain) comes out of a study of OX40 agonist ivuxolimab in advanced cancers. As for the study in general: Intravenous ivuxolimab at 0.01 to 10 mg/kg was given to patients every 2 weeks. Previous treatment with anti-PD-1, anti-PD-L1 or anti-CTLA-4 therapy was allowed; about 44% had received some. Study-wide results and caveats: Expanded clones were, on average, more numerous among CD8+ T cells than CD4+.

In its sample, this clone was seen once. Its cognate antigen is unknown. The assay was immunoSEQ multiplex PCR, and TCRdb's table has in-frame clones only and misses some. Altogether 65,000 to 80,000 clones are present, 75% to 85% being singletons, with the ten largest covering about 7.9%. This TCR was recovered from an adult with an advanced solid tumor such as melanoma, head and neck, liver or kidney cancer. The specimen comprised CD4+ or CD8+ T cells sorted from blood, sampled in a trial of the OX40 agonist ivuxolimab.

CDR3: CASSPDRDPFWEQYV. DNA of the CDR3: TGTGCCAGCAGCCCTGACAGGGATCCATTCTGGGAGCAGTACGTC. The V and J genes are TRBV5-6 and TRBJ2-7; 7 bases line up with TRBD1. The CDR3 runs 15 residues. V shed 4 bases and J 7 bases; nucleotides not matched to a gene: 14. Germline V CDR1 and CDR2: SGHDT, YYEEEE.